The clone carrying this TCR beta chain was seen many times. Its antigen is unknown. Template material for amplifying TCR beta CDR3 regions consisted of RNA transcripts. TCR CDR3 underwent first-round RT-PCR with the HTBI primer set. TCRdb fed the multiplex PCR reads into MiXCR, producing one record per CDR3 protein. The sample comprises hundreds of thousands of distinct CDR3 sequences, 14% of which are singletons, and roughly 10% rests with the top ten. The sample comes from a study of T cells in Graves' hyperthyroidism and ophthalmopathy. The study, taken as a whole, reports: Blood also showed most of the thyroid clonotypes that were expanded above 0.001.

Diagnosis rested on symptoms, serum thyroxine and TRAb, thyroid ultrasound, and orbital computed tomography. PBMCs came from 7.5 to 10 ml fresh peripheral blood. V gave up 3 bases and J gave up 9 bases, with 18 bases separating them. The CDR3 loop spans 16 amino acids. The chain carries TRBV12-3 or TRBV12-4 and TRBJ1-6; D is possibly TRBD1 (6 bases). This sequence originates from a young woman with Graves' hyperthyroidism. Input material: blood. The CDR3 DNA reads as TGTGCCAGCAGTTTTTTGTTCGGCAGGGGATCTTCACCCCTCCACTTT. Translating gives CASSFLFGRGSSPLHF.